What follows are 25 T cell receptor beta chains derived from one specimen sequenced in a study of a mutant IDH1 vaccine in newly diagnosed glioma. Time point specified: week 11, during vaccination. The investigators gave 300 ug of mutant IDH1 20-mer peptide in each vaccine dose, together with topical imiquimod. Profiled with immunoSEQ multiplex PCR; TCRdb holds only in-frame clones, not every one. The sample has around 30,000 clones, 85% to 90% seen once. No antigen has been identified for these receptors. The sample in question was PBMCs, obtained from a glioma patient whose treatment included an IDH1 peptide vaccine. These receptor sequences come from a man between 18 and 35 years old with glioma.

The chain employs TRBV29-1 and TRBJ2-6, with D maybe TRBD1 (5 bases). V was shortened by 7 bases and J by 0 bases, with 7 bases between the two germline ends. The germline V gene has CDR1 SQVTM and CDR2 ANQGSEA. The CDR3 is made up of 13 amino acids. CDR3 bases: TGCAGCGCGACAGCCTCTGGGGCCAACGTCCTGACTTTC. It yields the protein CSATASGANVLTF.

The chain links TRBV5-1 to TRBJ2-7; 7 bases match TRBD2. The CDR3 sequence is 15 residues long. From germline, CDR1 is SGHRS and CDR2 YFSETQ. J gave up 5 bases and V 4 bases, and 12 bases lay outside the gene matches. The CDR3 DNA is TGCGCCAGCAGCCCGGGGACTATGATAGGCGACGAGCAGTACTTC. Amino acid sequence: CASSPGTMIGDEQYF.

J is TRBJ2-7 and V is TRBV15; TRBD1 is a possible D gene (6 bases). V lost 0 bases to trimming and J lost 2 bases, with 11 bases between them. The CDR3 runs to 15 residues. The germline V gene has CDR1 LNHNV and CDR2 YYDKDF (reference sequence). In DNA form, the CDR3 reads TGTGCCACCAGCAGAGATACCCGGGACACCTACGAGCAGTACTTC. As protein: CATSRDTRDTYEQYF.

The J gene is TRBJ2-2, the V gene TRBV7-8; TRBD1 is a possible D gene (6 bases). Trimming left V 4 bases short and J 1 base short, with 25 bases between. The CDR3 length is 20 residues. In germline, CDR1 is SGHVS, CDR2 FQNEAQ. CDR3 in DNA: TGTGCCAGCAGCTCTCGGGGAAGGACAGAGTCCAATTTGAACACCGGGGAGCTGTTTTTT. This gives the protein CASSSRGRTESNLNTGELFF.

The chain recombines TRBV4-3 with TRBJ1-2; D is possibly TRBD1 (5 bases). V lost 0 bases and J lost 2, with 16 bases in between. In germline, CDR1 is LGHNA, CDR2 YSLEER. CDR3 size: 17 residues. CDR3 in DNA: TGCGCCAGCAGCCAAGATGGGCAGGGCAGGAGAAACTATGGCTACACCTTC. This codes for CASSQDGQGRRNYGYTF.

The CDR3 sequence: CASSRSNSAEAFF. Here the CDR3 DNA reads TGTGCCAGCAGCCGCTCTAATAGCGCTGAAGCTTTCTTT. This sequence joins TRBV7-3 and TRBJ1-1, with D unclear. This CDR3 is built from 13 residues. With 5 bases removed from V and 6 bases from J, the gap between germline ends came to 13 bases. Germline V gene lookup returns CDR1 SGHTA and CDR2 FQGTGA.

The chain is built from TRBV19 and TRBJ2-7; 11 positions agree with TRBD1. Per the germline V gene, CDR1 is LNHDA and CDR2 is SQIVND (reference sequence). V lost 4 bases and J lost 1; bases outside the gene matches: 3. The CDR3 sequence is 15 residues long. CDR3 region: CASSTGTGGSYEQYF. The CDR3 coding sequence is TGTGCCAGTAGTACCGGGACAGGGGGTTCCTACGAGCAGTACTTC.

The chain has TRBV30 and TRBJ2-7; D may be TRBD1 (5 bases). V shed 2 bases and J shed 4 bases, with 15 bases lying between them. The CDR3 contains 14 residues. CDR1 is GTSNPN, CDR2 SVGIG, per germline (reference sequence). CDR3 amino acids: CAWSPQVGAYEQYF. The CDR3 region has the DNA TGTGCCTGGAGTCCACAGGTGGGCGCATACGAGCAGTACTTC.

The V gene is TRBV29-1, the J gene TRBJ1-1, with 8 bases that match TRBD1. From germline, CDR1 is SQVTM and CDR2 ANQGSEA. The CDR3 extends over 13 amino acids. After removal of 8 bases from V and 1 base from J, the junction contained 6 bases not matched to a gene. CDR3 region: CSLRTGPNTEAFF. The CDR3 bases are TGCAGCCTGAGGACAGGGCCGAACACTGAAGCTTTCTTT.

The V gene is TRBV14, the J gene TRBJ1-1, with 8 bases identical to TRBD1. The CDR3 runs 16 residues. Germline assignment: CDR1 SGHDN and CDR2 FVKESK. V gave up 4 bases and J gave up 4 bases; unmatched junction bases: 11. This chain's CDR3 is CASSRRGRTGFTEAFF. CDR3 nucleotide sequence: TGTGCCAGCAGCCGTCGGGGTAGGACAGGGTTCACTGAAGCTTTCTTT.

The chain links TRBV28 to TRBJ1-1, with TRBD1 matching over 9 bases. Trimming at V came to 2 bases and at J to 2 bases, leaving 9 bases not matched to a gene. The CDR3 is made up of 17 amino acids. The germline CDR1 and CDR2 sequences are MDHEN and SYDVKM. The CDR3 spells CASSLGTQGAGNTEAFF. The CDR3 bases are TGTGCCAGCAGTTTAGGGACACAGGGGGCTGGAAACACTGAAGCTTTCTTT.

In this sample, this clone turned up once. The rearrangement joins TRBV28 to TRBJ2-7; D gene ambiguous. In germline, CDR1 is MDHEN, CDR2 SYDVKM. This CDR3 spans 11 amino acids. Trimming pared 4 bases from V and 0 bases from J, leaving 1 base between. CDR3 amino acids: CASSSSYEQYF. The CDR3 region has the DNA TGTGCCAGCAGTTCCTCCTACGAGCAGTACTTC.

V usage is TRBV4-3 and J usage is TRBJ1-1, with D hard to call. CDR3 length equals 14 residues. V gave up 1 base and J gave up 1 base, with 7 bases separating them. The germline CDR1 and CDR2 sequences are LGHNA and YSLEER. CDR3 residues: CASSQAFANTEAFF. CDR3 coding DNA: TGCGCCAGCAGCCAAGCGTTCGCGAACACTGAAGCTTTCTTT.

V and J are TRBV4-3 and TRBJ2-7, with a weak D call TRBD2 (5 bases). The germline V gene has CDR1 LGHNA and CDR2 YSLEER. V was trimmed by 0 bases and J by 4 bases, leaving 13 bases between them. There are 15 residues in the CDR3. Here the CDR3 reads CASSQDSSGHYEQYF. Written as DNA, the CDR3 is TGCGCCAGCAGCCAAGATAGCAGCGGCCATTACGAGCAGTACTTC.

This clone was seen a single time. This rearrangement joins TRBV7-9 to TRBJ1-4, with D possibly being TRBD1 (5 bases). V dropped 3 bases and J dropped 3 bases, with 8 bases sitting between them. Germline V gene sequence: CDR1 SEHNR, CDR2 FQNEAQ (reference sequence). The CDR3 totals 14 residues. Written as DNA, the CDR3 is TGTGCCAGCAGCTTGAGAGGGGCTAATGAAAAACTGTTTTTT. It specifies CASSLRGANEKLFF.

CDR3 residues: CASSLGYGQGADTEAFF. The CDR3 bases are TGCGCCAGCAGTCTGGGGTATGGGCAGGGGGCGGACACTGAAGCTTTCTTT. The V call is TRBV5-1, the J call TRBJ1-1; TRBD1 aligns across 8 bases. Germline-derived CDR1 and CDR2 are SGHRS and YFSETQ. The V gene end was trimmed by 5 bases and the J gene end by 3 bases; junction bases not matched to a gene: 15. The CDR3 runs 17 residues.

V is TRBV29-1 and J is TRBJ1-2, with D unclear. CDR1 SQVTM and CDR2 ANQGSEA come from the germline V gene. V lost 2 bases, J lost 4 bases, and 14 bases lay in between. The CDR3 is 14 amino acids. CDR3 loop: CSVEPARQAYGYTF. DNA for the CDR3: TGCAGCGTTGAACCGGCCCGGCAGGCCTATGGCTACACCTTC.

This clone was seen just once. In DNA, the CDR3 is TGCGCCAGCAGCCCCCGCCGCGCCACAGATACGCAGTATTTT. Its translation: CASSPRRATDTQYF. This sequence joins TRBV4-3 and TRBJ2-3; unclear D gene. V was shortened by 4 bases and J by 2 bases, with 10 bases between the two germline ends. There are 14 residues in the CDR3. Germline V CDR1 and CDR2: LGHNA, YSLEER.

This clone was detected a few times. This sequence joins TRBV30 and TRBJ2-1; 12 bases are a match to TRBD2. The V gene end was trimmed by 0 bases and the J gene end by 5 bases; junction bases not matched to a gene: 8. This CDR3 has 17 amino acids. Germline V gives CDR1 GTSNPN, CDR2 SVGIG (reference sequence). CDR3 loop: CAWSVLTSGRINNEQFF. As DNA, the CDR3 is TGTGCCTGGAGTGTATTAACTAGCGGGAGGATTAACAATGAGCAGTTCTTC.

This clone was observed a few times. The chain joins TRBV5-1 to TRBJ1-2; TRBD1 agrees at 7 bases. Germline V gene data show CDR1 as SGHRS and CDR2 as YFSETQ. This CDR3 has 16 residues. V was pared by 1 base and J by 3 bases, with 9 bases of the junction left unmatched. The CDR3 coding sequence is TGCGCCAGCAGCTTGAGGGGTGCAGGGGGAGACTATGGCTACACCTTC. Translation: CASSLRGAGGDYGYTF.

The chain links TRBV30 to TRBJ1-5; D not certain. The V end lost 5 bases, the J end lost 2 bases, and 7 bases lay between the germline ends. Germline V gene lookup returns CDR1 GTSNPN and CDR2 SVGIG (reference sequence). The CDR3 runs to 12 residues. In nucleotides, the CDR3 is TGTGCCTGGGATGGAGGCAATCAGCCCCAGCATTTT. Translating it yields CAWDGGNQPQHF. The complete variable domain, with remaining parts taken from reference TRBV30 and TRBJ1-5, reads SQTIHQWPATLVQPVGSPLSLECTVEGTSNPNLYWYRQAAGRGLQLLFYSVGIGQISSEVPQNLSASRPQDRQFILSSKKLLLSDSGFYLCAWDGGNQPQHFGDGTRLSIL.

The V and J genes are TRBV7-2 and TRBJ2-5; the D gene is possibly TRBD2 (6 bases). CDR3 size: 15 residues. Per the germline V gene, CDR1 is SGHTA and CDR2 is FQGNSA. Trimming took 10 bases from V and 1 from J, leaving 19 bases between them. The CDR3 region has the DNA TGTGCCACCAAGAGGAGAACTAGCTTCCAAGAGACCCAGTACTTC. It yields the protein CATKRRTSFQETQYF.

The chain uses TRBV30 and TRBJ2-7; TRBD1 agrees at 10 bases. Germline lookup yields CDR1 GTSNPN and CDR2 SVGIG (reference sequence). J was trimmed by 5 bases and V by 2 bases; bases with no gene match: 6. This CDR3 has 14 amino acids. CDR3 nucleotides: TGTGCCTGGAGTTCGGGACAGGGGATCCACGAGCAGTACTTC. Protein product: CAWSSGQGIHEQYF.

The chain employs TRBV6-5 and TRBJ1-2; D unclear. The CDR3 is made up of 12 amino acids. The germline V gene encodes CDR1 MNHEY and CDR2 SVGAGI. V was pared by 4 bases and J by 10 bases, with 13 bases between. As DNA, the CDR3 is TGTGCCAGCAGTTCCGACGCACAGATCTACACCTTC. It specifies CASSSDAQIYTF.

The V call is TRBV18, the J call TRBJ1-3, with D tentatively TRBD1 (6 bases). Germline V lookup: CDR1 KGHSH, CDR2 LQKENI. V shed 3 bases and J shed 7 bases, with 16 bases lying between them. The CDR3 runs 15 residues. DNA for the CDR3: TGTGCCAGCTCACCGGGGGGCACAGGGCGGAACACCATATATTTT. This translates into CASSPGGTGRNTIYF.